What follows are 31 T cell receptor beta chains derived from one specimen sequenced in a study of control samples from healthy donors and cancer patients. TCRdb keeps only in-frame clones here, not all; method: immunoSEQ multiplex PCR. The sample holds some 130,000 clones, 85% to 95% seen once. The sequencing sample was made of blood. The receptors here all came from a man aged 18-30 years in good health.

The V call is TRBV6-5, the J call TRBJ2-3; the match to TRBD2 covers 8 bases. Per the germline V gene, CDR1 is MNHEY and CDR2 is SVGAGI. The CDR3 runs to 16 residues. V was pared by 4 bases and J by 3 bases, with 9 bases of the junction left unmatched. In DNA, the CDR3 is TGTGCCAGCAGTTCCTGGCGGGGGGCGGAGACAGATACGCAGTATTTT. This sequence encodes CASSSWRGAETDTQYF.

This chain joins TRBV4-2 and TRBJ2-1, with TRBD2 identical over 7 bases. Germline loops: CDR1 LGHNA, CDR2 YNFKEQ. This CDR3 is 14 amino acids long. Trimming cost V 4 bases and J 6 bases; bases outside gene matches: 6. The CDR3 bases are TGTGCCAGCAGCCTCCGGGGGGTAGGCAATGAGCAGTTCTTC. This sequence encodes CASSLRGVGNEQFF.

The genes are TRBV19 and TRBJ1-2; D is undetermined. Trimming cost V 3 bases and J 3 bases, with 8 bases left between them. This CDR3 region has 13 residues. CDR1 and CDR2 from the germline V gene are LNHDA and SQIVND (reference sequence). The CDR3 spells CASSIRRDYGYTF. The CDR3 bases are TGTGCCAGTAGTATTAGGCGGGACTATGGCTACACCTTC.

The chain joins TRBV29-1 to TRBJ2-5; the match to TRBD1 covers 7 bases. V was pared by 4 bases and J by 2 bases, with 13 bases of the junction left unmatched. CDR1 SQVTM and CDR2 ANQGSEA come from the germline V gene. The CDR3 runs 16 residues. CDR3 nucleotides: TGCAGCGTTGGGGGACCGGGACAGAAGCAACAAGAGACCCAGTACTTC. Amino acids: CSVGGPGQKQQETQYF.

This clone was observed a few times. The V and J genes are TRBV18 and TRBJ2-6; D ambiguous. This CDR3 comprises 17 residues. V was trimmed by 3 bases and J by 1 base, leaving 13 bases between them. The V gene's germline CDR1 is KGHSH and CDR2 LQKENI. Here the CDR3 DNA reads TGTGCCAGCTCACCTCCCCCAGGTACTTCTGGGGCCAACGTCCTGACTTTC. This codes for CASSPPPGTSGANVLTF.

CDR3 in amino acids: CASSSGSQRMNTEAFF. The CDR3 bases are TGCGCCAGCAGCTCGGGGTCACAGAGAATGAACACTGAAGCTTTCTTT. The chain employs TRBV5-1 and TRBJ1-1; no clear D gene. Trimming took off 3 bases at V and 0 bases at J, with 15 bases between the two ends. The germline CDR1 and CDR2 sequences are SGHRS and YFSETQ. The CDR3 totals 16 residues. The whole variable domain, remainder taken from reference TRBV5-1 and TRBJ1-1, is KAGVTQTPRYLIKTRGQQVTLSCSPISGHRSVSWYQQTPGQGLQFLFEYFSETQRNKGNFPGRFSGRQFSNSRSEMNVSTLELGDSALYLCASSSGSQRMNTEAFFGQGTRLTVV.

This sequence joins TRBV12-5 and TRBJ1-1; D is ambiguous. V lost 4 bases and J 2 bases, leaving 17 bases between the germline ends. Germline CDR1 LGHNT, CDR2 FRNRAP. The CDR3 spans 16 residues. The CDR3 sequence: CASGSTLGSRNTEAFF. The CDR3 DNA is TGTGCTAGTGGTTCCACGCTCGGATCAAGAAACACTGAAGCTTTCTTT.

This clone appeared a single time. This chain connects TRBV25-1 to TRBJ1-4, with a tentative D call TRBD1 (6 bases). In germline, CDR1 is MGHDK, CDR2 SYGVNS. The ends were cut back, 6 bases at V and 8 bases at J, with 16 bases in the middle. CDR3 length: 14 residues. CDR3 in DNA: TGTGCCAGCAGGTGGTCAGGGGCCCCCGAAAAACTGTTTTTT. It specifies CASRWSGAPEKLFF.

The chain uses TRBV7-9 and TRBJ2-7, with 7 bases that match TRBD1. The V and J ends lost 4 bases and 5 bases, in that order; junction bases with no gene match: 5. The V gene's germline CDR1 is SEHNR and CDR2 FQNEAQ (reference sequence). This CDR3 comprises 13 residues. In DNA, the CDR3 is TGTGCCAGCAGCTCGACAGGGAACCACGAGCAGTACTTC. It encodes CASSSTGNHEQYF.

This clone showed up just a few times. The chain couples TRBV14 to TRBJ1-2; 8 bases are a match to TRBD1. The CDR3 has 14 amino acids. The J segment lost 8 bases and the V segment lost 3 bases, leaving 8 bases of the junction unmatched. The germline V gene encodes CDR1 SGHDN and CDR2 FVKESK. This CDR3 is CASSQTTGEDGYTF. The CDR3 DNA reads as TGTGCCAGCAGCCAGACGACAGGGGAGGACGGCTACACCTTC.

The gene calls are TRBV6-5 and TRBJ2-1; 15 bases are shared with TRBD2. Unmatched junction bases numbered 3, after V lost 4 bases and J lost 14 bases. Germline CDR1 MNHEY, CDR2 SVGAGI. The CDR3 covers 13 residues. The CDR3 nucleotides are TGTGCCAGCAGTTTGGGACTAGCGGGGGGCGAGTTCTTC. It codes for CASSLGLAGGEFF.

This sequence joins TRBV5-4 and TRBJ2-3; unclear D gene. This CDR3 contains 14 residues. Germline lookup yields CDR1 SGHNT and CDR2 YYREEE (reference sequence). Trimming took 5 bases from V and 3 from J, leaving 13 bases between them. In nucleotides, the CDR3 is TGTGCCAGCAGACCTACTATTTCGACAGATACGCAGTATTTT. Its protein product is CASRPTISTDTQYF.

V and J are TRBV6-1 and TRBJ2-7; D is uncertain. This CDR3 has 14 residues. Germline V lookup: CDR1 MNHNS, CDR2 SASEGT. With 2 bases removed from V and 3 bases from J, the gap between germline ends came to 11 bases. CDR3 bases: TGTGCCAGCAGTGAATCGGTGGACGGCTACGAGCAGTACTTC. Translation: CASSESVDGYEQYF.

This chain connects TRBV10-3 to TRBJ2-5, with D possibly matching TRBD1 (7 bases). Per the germline V gene, CDR1 is ENHRY and CDR2 is SYGVKD. Trimming took off 8 bases at V and 5 bases at J, with 15 bases between the two ends. The CDR3 consists of 13 residues. CDR3 nucleotides: TGTGCCATCGGGCAGGGGGGTCCCGAGACCCAGTACTTC. Amino acid sequence: CAIGQGGPETQYF.

The chain is built from TRBV19 and TRBJ2-3, with D unresolved. The CDR3 consists of 15 residues. V lost 6 bases, J lost 4 bases, and 17 bases lay in between. Germline V gives CDR1 LNHDA, CDR2 SQIVND (reference sequence). The DNA of the CDR3 is TGTGCCAGTAGGTCCGAAGAGTGGCTTTCAGATACGCAGTATTTT. Translation gives CASRSEEWLSDTQYF.

The chain combines TRBV6-1 with TRBJ1-1, with D unclear. The length of the CDR3 is 14 residues. The ends were cut back, 3 bases at V and 1 base at J, with 9 bases in the middle. Looked up from germline, CDR1 is MNHNS and CDR2 is SASEGT. The CDR3 nucleotides read TGTGCCAGCAGTGAGAATAAGGAGAACACTGAAGCTTTCTTT. It translates to CASSENKENTEAFF.

The chain carries TRBV9 and TRBJ1-5; D uncertain. The CDR3 loop spans 14 amino acids. Germline V gives CDR1 SGDLS, CDR2 YYNGEE. With 0 bases removed from V and 3 bases from J, the gap between germline ends came to 7 bases. DNA of the CDR3: TGTGCCAGCAGCGTAGGCGTAATCAATCAGCCCCAGCATTTT. It yields the protein CASSVGVINQPQHF.

A note on this clone: This CDR3 is also generated by other DNA sequences in the sample. The chain carries TRBV5-1 and TRBJ1-1, with D uncertain. The CDR3 spans 13 residues. Germline V gene sequence: CDR1 SGHRS, CDR2 YFSETQ. V was trimmed by 1 base and J by 0 bases, leaving 4 bases between them. CDR3 loop: CASSLSVNTEAFF. CDR3 coding DNA: TGCGCCAGCAGCTTGTCGGTGAACACTGAAGCTTTCTTT.

V usage is TRBV7-2 and J usage is TRBJ2-7; the D call may be TRBD1 or TRBD2 (6 bases each). The V gene's germline CDR1 is SGHTA and CDR2 FQGNSA. V was trimmed by 1 base and J by 3 bases, leaving 7 bases between them. There are 13 residues in the CDR3. CDR3: CASSLEGGYEQYF. The CDR3, as DNA: TGTGCCAGCAGCTTAGAGGGGGGCTACGAGCAGTACTTC.

The J gene is TRBJ1-5, the V gene TRBV19; D gene ambiguous. The CDR3 is 13 amino acids. CDR1 and CDR2 from the germline V gene are LNHDA and SQIVND (reference sequence). The V gene lost 5 bases and the J gene lost 9 bases, with 14 bases spanning the gap. CDR3 DNA sequence: TGTGCCAGTAGTGCCCGGGGAGAATTGCCCCAGCATTTT. It specifies CASSARGELPQHF.

The chain couples TRBV19 to TRBJ1-4; D call uncertain. CDR1 and CDR2 (germline): LNHDA, SQIVND (reference sequence). The CDR3 has 14 residues. V gave up 5 bases and J gave up 6 bases, with 13 bases separating them. The CDR3 sequence is CASSRAAGDEKLFF. In DNA form, the CDR3 reads TGTGCCAGTAGTCGGGCAGCTGGGGATGAAAAACTGTTTTTT.

The V call is TRBV9, the J call TRBJ1-1; D is perhaps TRBD1 (6 bases). Germline values: CDR1 SGDLS, CDR2 YYNGEE. The CDR3 consists of 14 residues. V lost 0 bases to trimming and J lost 8 bases, with 14 bases between them. The CDR3 DNA sequence: TGTGCCAGCAGCGTAGGAGGGGGGGACTTCGAAGCTTTCTTT. Residues: CASSVGGGDFEAFF.

The chain joins TRBV7-9 to TRBJ1-5, with TRBD1 as a possible D gene (5 bases). The CDR3 covers 15 residues. Trimming shortened V by 1 base and J by 3 bases, and 10 bases separated the two germline ends. Germline V gene lookup returns CDR1 SEHNR and CDR2 FQNEAQ (reference sequence). CDR3 protein: CASSLGSRVNQPQHF. CDR3 sequence (DNA): TGTGCCAGCAGCTTAGGTAGCAGGGTCAATCAGCCCCAGCATTTT.

The CDR3 nucleotides are TGTGCCACCAGTGATTTGGGACAGGGGTTTGGCACTGAAGCTTTCTTT. It encodes CATSDLGQGFGTEAFF. This chain uses TRBV24-1 with TRBJ1-1; 9 bases fit TRBD1. CDR3 length equals 16 residues. Germline values: CDR1 KGHDR, CDR2 SFDVKD. With 0 bases clipped from V and 4 bases from J, the junction kept 5 bases outside the gene matches.

This clone was seen a handful of times. The chain uses TRBV29-1 and TRBJ1-5, with 9 bases that match TRBD1. CDR1 and CDR2 from the germline V gene are SQVTM and ANQGSEA. The CDR3 covers 13 residues. After removal of 6 bases from V and 6 bases from J, the junction contained 6 bases not matched to a gene. In nucleotides, the CDR3 is TGCAGCGTGGGACAGGGTAGTGGTCAGCCCCAGCATTTT. Amino acids: CSVGQGSGQPQHF. The variable domain in full, with the rest retrieved from reference TRBV29-1 and TRBJ1-5, is SAVISQKPSRDICQRGTSLTIQCQVDSQVTMMFWYRQQPGQSLTLIATANQGSEATYESGFVIDKFPISRPNLTFSTLTVSNMSPEDSSIYLCSVGQGSGQPQHFGDGTRLSIL.

A note on this clone: One junction end does not reproduce the germline sequence, and a read error may be involved. V usage is TRBV4-1 and J usage is TRBJ2-2; TRBD1 agrees at 9 bases. Germline V gene lookup returns CDR1 MGHRA and CDR2 YSYEKL. This CDR3 region has 16 residues. The CDR3 spells CARSRRQGANTGELFF. DNA of the CDR3: TGCGCCCGCAGTCGACGACAGGGGGCGAACACCGGGGAGCTGTTTTTT.

The chain recombines TRBV7-2 with TRBJ2-3; D remains unclear. V lost 5 bases, J lost 7 bases, and 16 bases lay in between. The germline V gene encodes CDR1 SGHTA and CDR2 FQGNSA. The CDR3 contains 14 residues. CDR3 sequence (DNA): TGTGCCAGCAGCCTGGCCGCAGGTCAAAATACGCAGTATTTT. It is translated as CASSLAAGQNTQYF.

The chain recombines TRBV29-1 with TRBJ2-7; a weak D match, TRBD1 (5 bases). Germline CDR1 SQVTM, CDR2 ANQGSEA. V gave up 4 bases and J gave up 7 bases, with 17 bases separating them. The CDR3 runs 13 residues. The CDR3 reads CSVGGGGFLEQYF. The CDR3 DNA follows: TGCAGCGTTGGGGGCGGTGGGTTTTTGGAGCAGTACTTC.

The V call is TRBV6-9, the J call TRBJ2-7; D is unresolved. The CDR3 spans 13 residues. V was trimmed by 4 bases and J by 3 bases, leaving 10 bases between them. Germline values: CDR1 MNHGY, CDR2 SVAAGI. The CDR3 loop is CASSFRPHYEQYF. The CDR3, as DNA: TGTGCCAGCAGTTTCCGTCCTCACTACGAGCAGTACTTC.

V gene TRBV6-5 combines with J gene TRBJ1-5; D may be TRBD1 (5 bases). V lost 11 bases, J lost 0 bases, and 14 bases lay in between. This CDR3 spans 14 amino acids. In germline, CDR1 is MNHEY, CDR2 SVGAGI. The CDR3 DNA sequence: TGTGCCGCGGGGGATGCGTATAGCAATCAGCCCCAGCATTTT. It codes for CAAGDAYSNQPQHF.

V usage is TRBV7-9 and J usage is TRBJ1-4; D is ambiguous. Trimming left V 1 base short and J 8 bases short, with 11 bases between. Germline V gene sequence: CDR1 SEHNR, CDR2 FQNEAQ (reference sequence). The CDR3 contains 14 residues. DNA for the CDR3: TGTGCCAGCAGCTTAGGGACCCCGGGGGAAAAACTGTTTTTT. Translating it yields CASSLGTPGEKLFF.